These 12 T cell receptor beta chains originate from one sample sequenced in a study of response to subunit inactivated influenza vaccine. TCRdb redid the calling of the RT-PCR reads with MiXCR, one entry per CDR3 protein. The sample carries approximately 490,000 distinct CDR3 sequences, 7.2% recorded once. The sequences come from PBMCs from blood, collected roughly 24 months after vaccination. The receptors originated from a man between 50 and 69 years old who received an inactivated influenza vaccine.

This clonotype was seen repeatedly, ten times or more. V usage is TRBV4-2 and J usage is TRBJ2-2; the match to TRBD2 covers 8 bases. CDR3 length: 17 residues. The V segment lost 4 bases and the J segment 6 bases; nucleotides outside the gene matches: 13. Looked up from germline, CDR1 is LGHNA and CDR2 is YNFKEQ. CDR3 amino acids: CASSRVGHGGASGELFF. CDR3 coding DNA: TGTGCCAGCAGCCGGGTCGGGCACGGGGGGGCATCCGGGGAGCTGTTTTTT.

This clonotype has more than one count but fewer than ten. V usage is TRBV27 and J usage is TRBJ2-5; D not certain. Deletions cut 6 bases from V and 0 bases from J, with 11 bases between. CDR3 length: 14 amino acids. Germline V lookup: CDR1 MNHEY, CDR2 SMNVEV (reference sequence). CDR3 amino acids: CASSSRLYQETQYF. The CDR3 nucleotides are TGTGCCAGCAGCAGCAGGTTGTACCAAGAGACCCAGTACTTC.

This rearrangement joins TRBV24-1 to TRBJ2-1, with 7 positions matching TRBD1. Per germline, CDR1 KGHDR and CDR2 SFDVKD. The CDR3 length is 17 residues. The V gene end was trimmed by 3 bases and the J gene end by 0 bases; junction bases not matched to a gene: 7. CDR3 nucleotide sequence: TGTGCCACCAGTGATACAGCCCGACAGGGCTCCTACAATGAGCAGTTCTTC. It specifies CATSDTARQGSYNEQFF.

This clonotype was found a few times. Possible read error: a much larger clone is one base away. The rearrangement links TRBV12-3 or TRBV12-4 to TRBJ2-1; 16 bases match TRBD2. V shed 8 bases, J shed 2 bases, and the junction held 12 bases outside the gene matches. The CDR3 consists of 19 residues. For the CDR3, the DNA is TGTGCCAGCTTTCACGGGACTAGCGGGAGGGCCCAAGCCTACAATGAGCAGTTCTTC. Translating it yields CASFHGTSGRAQAYNEQFF.

Ten or more counts support this clonotype. The chain combines TRBV28 with TRBJ2-1, with D possibly being TRBD1 or TRBD2 (5 bases each). V dropped 7 bases and J dropped 7 bases, with 14 bases sitting between them. CDR3 length: 13 residues. The germline V gene encodes CDR1 MDHEN and CDR2 SYDVKM. CDR3 nucleotide sequence: TGTGCCAGCAACAACGGGGCTTCAAATGAGCAGTTCTTC. As protein: CASNNGASNEQFF.

There are a few counts of this clonotype. The V and J genes are TRBV12-5 and TRBJ1-1; 8 bases fit TRBD1. This CDR3 is 15 amino acids long. After removal of 4 bases from V and 10 bases from J, the junction contained 14 bases not matched to a gene. Germline CDR1 and CDR2: LGHNT and FRNRAP. CDR3 sequence reads: CASGSVWTGSSSAFF. The CDR3 bases are TGTGCTAGTGGTTCTGTGTGGACAGGGTCTTCCTCAGCTTTCTTT.

This clonotype was seen just once. The chain links TRBV28 to TRBJ2-3; the D gene is possibly TRBD2 (7 bases). In germline, CDR1 is MDHEN, CDR2 SYDVKM. Trimming shortened V by 5 bases and J by 6 bases, and 21 bases separated the two germline ends. This CDR3 has 16 residues. Written as DNA, the CDR3 is TGTGCCAGCAGTCCTAGTCCCGGGGGGCTTGGTGATACGCAGTATTTT. Amino acid sequence: CASSPSPGGLGDTQYF.

The chain recombines TRBV20-1 with TRBJ1-6; no clear D gene. The germline gives CDR1 DFQATT, CDR2 SNEGSKA (reference sequence). V gave up 0 bases and J gave up 0 bases, with 12 bases separating them. This CDR3 comprises 17 residues. CDR3 amino acids: CSARDPTTSSYNSPLHF. DNA for the CDR3: TGCAGTGCTAGAGATCCCACTACTAGCTCCTATAATTCACCCCTCCACTTT.

This clonotype has a handful of counts. The chain is built from TRBV7-2 and TRBJ2-2; the match to TRBD2 covers 7 bases. Germline V gene lookup returns CDR1 SGHTA and CDR2 FQGNSA. This CDR3 spans 15 amino acids. With V trimmed by 8 bases and J by 2 bases, 8 bases remained unmatched. This CDR3 is CASQLSGGNTGELFF. CDR3 in DNA: TGTGCCAGCCAGCTTTCGGGGGGAAACACCGGGGAGCTGTTTTTT.

This clonotype came up many times. The V gene is TRBV3-1, the J gene TRBJ1-5; a weak D match, TRBD1 (5 bases). V shed 3 bases and J shed 1 base, with 7 bases lying between them. Germline values: CDR1 LGHDT, CDR2 YNNKEL (reference sequence). This CDR3 comprises 14 residues. CDR3 loop: CASSQRDSNQPQHF. The DNA for the CDR3 is TGTGCCAGCAGCCAGAGGGACAGCAATCAGCCCCAGCATTTT.

The CDR3 spells CASSYGTAQNEKLFF. Here the CDR3 DNA reads TGTGCCAGCAGTTATGGGACAGCGCAAAATGAAAAACTGTTTTTT. The J gene is TRBJ1-4, the V gene TRBV7-2, with 7 bases matching TRBD1. Per germline, CDR1 SGHTA and CDR2 FQGNSA. There are 15 residues in the CDR3. J was trimmed by 5 bases and V by 6 bases; bases with no gene match: 9.

This clonotype came up many times. The rearrangement links TRBV5-1 to TRBJ2-1; a possible D gene is TRBD2 (5 bases). The germline gives CDR1 SGHRS, CDR2 YFSETQ. This CDR3 contains 11 residues. Trimming shortened V by 4 bases and J by 9 bases, and 8 bases separated the two germline ends. CDR3 sequence reads: CASSVASEQFF. CDR3 in DNA: TGCGCCAGCAGCGTAGCGAGTGAGCAGTTCTTC.